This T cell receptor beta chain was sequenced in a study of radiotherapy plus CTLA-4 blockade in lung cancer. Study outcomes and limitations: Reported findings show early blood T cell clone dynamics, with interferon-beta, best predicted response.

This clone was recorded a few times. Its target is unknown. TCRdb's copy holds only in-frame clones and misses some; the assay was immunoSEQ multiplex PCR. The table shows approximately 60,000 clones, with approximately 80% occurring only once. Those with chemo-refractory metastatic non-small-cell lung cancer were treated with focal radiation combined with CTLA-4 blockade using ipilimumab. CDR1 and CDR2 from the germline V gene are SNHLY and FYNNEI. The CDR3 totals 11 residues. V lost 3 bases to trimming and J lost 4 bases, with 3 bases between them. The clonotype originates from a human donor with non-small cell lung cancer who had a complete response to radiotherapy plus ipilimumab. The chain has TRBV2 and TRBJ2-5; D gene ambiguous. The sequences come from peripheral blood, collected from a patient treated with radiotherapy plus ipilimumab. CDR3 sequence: CASSDTETQYF. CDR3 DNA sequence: TGTGCCAGCAGTGACACAGAGACCCAGTACTTC.